This T cell receptor beta chain was identified in a study of blood T cell repertoires in COVID-19. About the research overall: Samples of COVID-19 (acute and convalescent) were obtained from the United States, Italy and Spain. T cells, B-cell-depleted T cells, or PBMCs supplied cDNA or gDNA.

The authors' processing: The authors estimated nucleated cell counts from reference gene primer amplification. Method: immunoSEQ multiplex PCR; TCRdb's copy keeps in-frame clones and lacks some. V and J calls and clone size follow that table, whereas D and trimming were derived from the DNA. Among about 240,000 clones listed, approximately 90% were seen once. Sequencing used peripheral blood. The TCR sequence derives from a man aged 55 to 70 who had recovered from COVID-19.

The CDR3 region has the DNA TGTGCCAGCAGTTATGGTCGGGGAGCGGAGACCCAGTACTTC. This encodes CASSYGRGAETQYF. J is TRBJ2-5 and V is TRBV6-6; D may be TRBD2 (5 bases). V lost 3 bases and J 5 bases, leaving 13 bases between the germline ends. This CDR3 is built from 14 residues. Germline-derived CDR1 and CDR2 are MNHNY and SVGAGI (reference sequence).